One sample yielded the 29 T cell receptor beta chains listed below, sequenced in a study of T cell repertoires in cytomegalovirus infection. TCRdb re-derived calls from the reads in MiXCR, one entry per CDR3 protein. The table shows roughly 990,000 distinct CDR3 sequences, with roughly a third occurring only once. These TCRs are of unknown antigen specificity. The input for sequencing was cultured CD8+ T cells from PBMCs, taken from culture after CMV antigen stimulation. The receptors shown here come from a human donor in good health (CMV status not recorded). Some clones in this sample may be carry-over from other donors' samples.

The chain combines TRBV2 with TRBJ2-2, with 7 bases identical to TRBD1. This CDR3 is built from 16 residues. V dropped 6 bases and J dropped 3; count of bases not matched to a gene: 10. Germline V gives CDR1 SNHLY, CDR2 FYNNEI. This CDR3 is CASSPDRDHYTGELFF. In DNA, the CDR3 is TGTGCCAGCAGCCCCGACAGGGACCACTACACCGGGGAGCTGTTTTTT. The full variable domain, in which reference TRBV2 and TRBJ2-2 provide the parts outside the CDR3, is EPEVTQTPSHQVTQMGQEVILRCVPISNHLYFYWYRQILGQKVEFLVSFYNNEISEKSEIFDDQFSVERPDGSNFTLKIRSTKLEDSAMYFCASSPDRDHYTGELFFGEGSRLTVL.

DNA for the CDR3: TGTGCCAGCAGTCCTACAGGGGTAGAGACCCAGTACTTC. This gives the protein CASSPTGVETQYF. V and J are TRBV12-3 or TRBV12-4 and TRBJ2-5, with 7 bases aligning to TRBD1. This CDR3 has 13 residues. J was trimmed by 4 bases and V by 5 bases; bases with no gene match: 4.

This clonotype was seen ten or more times. The chain links TRBV27 to TRBJ2-3; D is perhaps TRBD1 (6 bases). The CDR3 contains 16 residues. V shed 6 bases and J shed 4 bases, with 20 bases lying between them. CDR1 and CDR2 (germline): MNHEY, SMNVEV (reference sequence). Here the CDR3 DNA reads TGTGCCAGCAGCCCTAGCTACAGGGCTGGCGCAGATACGCAGTATTTT. Translated: CASSPSYRAGADTQYF.

This clonotype was seen more than once but under ten times. The V and J genes are TRBV29-1 and TRBJ1-2; 7 positions match TRBD1. After removal of 6 bases from V and 4 bases from J, the junction contained 8 bases not matched to a gene. Germline CDR1 reads SQVTM; CDR2 reads ANQGSEA. There are 13 residues in the CDR3. DNA of the CDR3: TGCAGCGTACCCCCTCAGGGGGGCTATGGCTACACCTTC. Translating gives CSVPPQGGYGYTF.

This clonotype was recorded many times. The gene calls are TRBV7-2 and TRBJ1-2; D is uncertain. The germline V and J ends were trimmed by 2 bases and 2 bases, with 6 bases remaining between them. CDR3 size: 13 residues. Germline V gene data show CDR1 as SGHTA and CDR2 as FQGNSA. The chain's CDR3 is CASSLNINYGYTF. CDR3 DNA sequence: TGTGCCAGCAGCTTAAACATCAACTATGGCTACACCTTC.

The chain has TRBV9 and TRBJ2-7; TRBD2 is a possible D gene (5 bases). The CDR3 is 13 residues long. From germline, CDR1 is SGDLS and CDR2 YYNGEE. V gave up 5 bases and J gave up 5 bases, with 14 bases separating them. The CDR3 DNA sequence: TGTGCCAGCAGTCCCGACCCGGGGAACGAGCAGTACGTC. Translating it yields CASSPDPGNEQYV.

V usage is TRBV14 and J usage is TRBJ1-1; D not certain. The CDR3 is made up of 16 amino acids. Trimming took 4 bases from V and 0 from J, leaving 15 bases between them. Germline V gene sequence: CDR1 SGHDN, CDR2 FVKESK. The CDR3 nucleotides are TGTGCCAGCAGCCCTACCTTTGGGGTTTTGAACACTGAAGCTTTCTTT. Encoded protein: CASSPTFGVLNTEAFF. Using reference TRBV14 and TRBJ1-1 for the parts outside the CDR3, the full variable domain is EAGVTQFPSHSVIEKGQTVTLRCDPISGHDNLYWYRRVMGKEIKFLLHFVKESKQDESGMPNNRFLAERTGGTYSTLKVQPAELEDSGVYFCASSPTFGVLNTEAFFGQGTRLTVV.

In this sample, this clonotype turned up a few times. This chain uses TRBV25-1 with TRBJ1-1, with 11 bases fitting TRBD1. The CDR3 length is 17 residues. V was pared by 4 bases and J by 3 bases, with 10 bases of the junction left unmatched. From germline, CDR1 is MGHDK and CDR2 SYGVNS. The CDR3 bases are TGTGCCAGCAGTGTTCCAGCTGGACAGGGGGCGCACACTGAAGCTTTCTTT. Its protein is CASSVPAGQGAHTEAFF.

The V call is TRBV4-1, the J call TRBJ2-5; D call uncertain. The CDR3 has 13 amino acids. Germline assignment: CDR1 MGHRA and CDR2 YSYEKL. The V and J ends lost 1 base and 4 bases respectively, with 7 bases between them. The CDR3 loop reads CASSQVEVETQYF. CDR3 sequence (DNA): TGCGCCAGCAGCCAAGTGGAAGTAGAGACCCAGTACTTC.

This clonotype was observed at least ten times. The chain recombines TRBV7-2 with TRBJ1-1; tentatively, D is TRBD1 (5 bases). The CDR3 extends over 15 amino acids. Per germline, CDR1 SGHTA and CDR2 FQGNSA. The V end lost 1 base, the J end lost 1 base, and 10 bases lay between the germline ends. In DNA, the CDR3 is TGTGCCAGCAGCTTAGATTTCGGGGCGAACACTGAAGCTTTCTTT. This codes for CASSLDFGANTEAFF.

The chain recombines TRBV27 with TRBJ2-1, with unresolved D. Germline V gene sequence: CDR1 MNHEY, CDR2 SMNVEV (reference sequence). The CDR3 is made up of 11 amino acids. V was pared by 7 bases and J by 10 bases, with 11 bases between. The chain's CDR3 is CASTSTGEQFF. CDR3 bases: TGTGCCAGCACCTCGACCGGGGAGCAGTTCTTC.

V is TRBV27 and J is TRBJ1-1, with D possibly TRBD1 on 5 matching bases. The V end was cut by 3 bases, the J end by 4 bases, with 18 bases between. Germline assignment: CDR1 MNHEY and CDR2 SMNVEV (reference sequence). The CDR3 sequence is 16 residues long. The CDR3: CASSFLRDDGITEAFF. The CDR3, as DNA: TGTGCCAGCAGTTTCCTTAGGGACGATGGGATCACTGAAGCTTTCTTT.

V usage is TRBV7-2 and J usage is TRBJ2-1; TRBD1 is a possible D gene (5 bases). This CDR3 comprises 15 residues. Trimming pared 2 bases from V and 6 bases from J, leaving 14 bases between. Germline V gene sequence: CDR1 SGHTA, CDR2 FQGNSA. The CDR3 bases are TGTGCCAGCAGCTTATATCAGGGTCAATTCAATGAGCAGTTCTTC. Residues: CASSLYQGQFNEQFF.

There are many counts of this clonotype. This chain connects TRBV12-3 or TRBV12-4 to TRBJ1-2; no clear D gene. Trimming removed 6 bases from V and 3 bases from J, with 8 bases in between. The CDR3 sequence is 12 residues long. The CDR3 DNA follows: TGTGCCAGCAGCCGCGGAGACTATGGCTACACCTTC. As protein: CASSRGDYGYTF.

This clonotype was observed a few times. The gene calls are TRBV6-2 or TRBV6-3 and TRBJ1-2; D possibly corresponds to TRBD1 (6 bases). Trimming stripped 0 bases from V and 4 bases from J, with 12 bases between. This CDR3 region has 15 residues. The V gene's germline CDR1 is MNHEY and CDR2 SVGEGT. The CDR3 DNA reads TGTGCCAGCAGTTACTCGTTCGGGGGCCTCTATGGCTACACCTTC. Protein: CASSYSFGGLYGYTF.

The J gene is TRBJ2-7, the V gene TRBV27; 9 positions agree with TRBD1. Unmatched junction bases numbered 5, after V lost 2 bases and J lost 3 bases. CDR3 length equals 15 residues. CDR1 is MNHEY and CDR2 is SMNVEV in the germline V gene (reference sequence). The CDR3 here is CASSLRWDRDYEQYF. The CDR3 DNA sequence: TGTGCCAGCAGTTTAAGATGGGACAGGGACTACGAGCAGTACTTC.

The rearrangement links TRBV12-3 or TRBV12-4 to TRBJ2-7, with D unclear. This CDR3 contains 14 residues. Trimming cost V 1 base and J 0 bases, with 7 bases left between them. CDR3 in amino acids: CASSLGRNSYEQYF. In DNA, the CDR3 is TGTGCCAGCAGTTTAGGTCGCAACTCCTACGAGCAGTACTTC.

This clonotype was seen ten or more times. The chain has TRBV12-3 or TRBV12-4 and TRBJ2-1, with 13 bases lining up with TRBD2. The CDR3 sequence is 15 residues long. V lost 6 bases, J lost 9 bases, and 8 bases stayed unmatched. As DNA, the CDR3 is TGTGCCAGCAGGCCGACTAGCGGGGGGCCCGGTGAGCAGTTCTTC. It codes for CASRPTSGGPGEQFF.

This clonotype was counted many times. This sequence joins TRBV10-3 and TRBJ2-5; TRBD1 aligns across 8 bases. This CDR3 is built from 15 residues. V gave up 5 bases and J gave up 0 bases; unmatched junction bases: 5. The germline V gene has CDR1 ENHRY and CDR2 SYGVKD. The CDR3 nucleotides are TGTGCCATCAGTAAACAGGGGGACCACCAAGAGACCCAGTACTTC. Translating it yields CAISKQGDHQETQYF.

Only a few counts were recorded for this clonotype. J is TRBJ2-3 and V is TRBV6-1, with 9 bases that match TRBD1. Germline trimming cut 0 bases from V and 7 bases from J; bases unmatched to any gene: 5. The CDR3 length is 15 residues. Germline CDR1 and CDR2: MNHNS and SASEGT. CDR3 bases: TGTGCCAGCAGTGAAGCAAGGAACAGGGGGCATACGCAGTATTTT. Translation gives CASSEARNRGHTQYF.

In this sample, this clonotype turned up a few times. V is TRBV10-3 and J is TRBJ1-5, with D maybe TRBD1 (6 bases). CDR3 length equals 13 residues. Germline-derived CDR1 and CDR2 are ENHRY and SYGVKD. V shed 10 bases and J shed 3 bases, with 13 bases lying between them. The CDR3 region is CATSDSLNQPQHF. Written as DNA, the CDR3 is TGTGCCACCTCGGACAGCCTCAATCAGCCCCAGCATTTT.

The rearrangement uses TRBV23-1 and TRBJ2-3; D is perhaps TRBD1 (5 bases). TRBV23-1 is noted as an ORF with a role that remains uncertain. V was clipped by 4 bases and J by 0 bases, with 11 bases between them. The CDR3 covers 15 residues. The CDR3 nucleotides are TGCGCCAGCAGTCTGGCAGGGATAAGCACAGATACGCAGTATTTT. It yields the protein CASSLAGISTDTQYF.

This clonotype turned up a few times. The chain has TRBV7-6 and TRBJ2-1; weak D call: TRBD1 (6 bases). This CDR3 comprises 17 residues. Germline CDR1 SGHVS, CDR2 FNYEAQ. The germline V and J ends were trimmed by 0 bases and 6 bases, with 18 bases remaining between them. DNA for the CDR3: TGTGCCAGCAGCTTAGCCTATAACGGACAGCCGGGCAATGAGCAGTTCTTC. Translating gives CASSLAYNGQPGNEQFF.

This clonotype was observed many times. The chain joins TRBV7-2 to TRBJ1-1, with 8 nucleotides matching TRBD1. Germline trimming cut 5 bases from V and 1 base from J; bases unmatched to any gene: 3. Per the germline V gene, CDR1 is SGHTA and CDR2 is FQGNSA. The CDR3 is 14 amino acids. CDR3 DNA sequence: TGTGCCAGCAGCCACGGGACAGGGAACACTGAAGCTTTCTTT. Amino acids: CASSHGTGNTEAFF.

This clonotype was counted between two and nine times. V is TRBV6-2 or TRBV6-3 and J is TRBJ1-1; D uncertain. Trimming shortened V by 2 bases and J by 3 bases, and 10 bases separated the two germline ends. Looked up from germline, CDR1 is MNHEY and CDR2 is SVGEGT. The CDR3 runs 14 residues. The CDR3 sequence: CASSYVTPDTEAFF. CDR3 in DNA: TGTGCCAGCAGTTACGTGACACCCGACACTGAAGCTTTCTTT.

There are many counts of this clonotype. The rearrangement links TRBV12-3 or TRBV12-4 to TRBJ2-7; no clear D gene. Trimming took off 3 bases at V and 3 bases at J, with 6 bases between the two ends. The CDR3 is 12 amino acids. The CDR3 reads CASSFSNYEQYF. CDR3 sequence (DNA): TGTGCCAGCAGTTTTAGTAACTACGAGCAGTACTTC.

This clonotype was seen more than once but under ten times. The CDR3 loop is CSARWAGQGTDTQYF. CDR3 nucleotides: TGCAGTGCTAGATGGGCGGGACAGGGCACAGATACGCAGTATTTT. This chain connects TRBV20-1 to TRBJ2-3; 8 positions match TRBD1. The germline gives CDR1 DFQATT, CDR2 SNEGSKA (reference sequence). V gave up 2 bases and J gave up 1 base; unmatched junction bases: 5. This CDR3 spans 15 amino acids.

A few counts support this clonotype. The chain is built from TRBV6-1 and TRBJ2-5, with 8 bases aligning to TRBD2. The CDR3 contains 15 residues. Germline lookup yields CDR1 MNHNS and CDR2 SASEGT. Trimming at V came to 10 bases and at J to 4 bases, leaving 14 bases not matched to a gene. This chain's CDR3 is CATLLGLAGLETQYF. The DNA for the CDR3 is TGTGCCACCCTCCTCGGGCTAGCGGGTCTAGAGACCCAGTACTTC.

This chain connects TRBV20-1 to TRBJ2-5, with a tentative D call TRBD2 (6 bases). CDR1 and CDR2 from the germline V gene are DFQATT and SNEGSKA (reference sequence). V lost 0 bases and J lost 7, with 6 bases in between. This CDR3 region has 11 residues. Here the CDR3 reads CSARDSGTQYF. CDR3 in DNA: TGCAGTGCTAGAGATAGCGGGACCCAGTACTTC.